The T cell receptor beta chain under discussion was sequenced for a study of shared clonotypes between healthy human individuals. With regard to this clone: No antigen is known for it.

CD8 cells regarded as naive lacked CD45RO, were positively chosen for CCR7, and omitted terminally differentiated effector memory CD45RA+ cells. Looked up from germline, CDR1 is MNHEY and CDR2 is SMNVEV (reference sequence). V gave up 6 bases and J gave up 3 bases; unmatched junction bases: 14. The CDR3 is 17 residues long. Profiled with immunoSEQ multiplex PCR; TCRdb holds only in-frame clones, not every one. The table has approximately 1.9 million clones, 85% to 95% seen once. General study findings and limits: It was only blood that was sampled, and tissue repertoires likely differ.

The V and J genes are TRBV27 and TRBJ2-5, with TRBD1 matching over 9 bases. The sample consisted of naive CD8+ T cells from PBMCs. The sequence was obtained from a man aged 18 to 29 in good health. Some clones in this sample may be carry-over from other donors' samples. The CDR3 sequence: CASSHIVGTGMKETQYF. DNA for the CDR3: TGTGCCAGCAGCCACATTGTAGGGACAGGGATGAAAGAGACCCAGTACTTC.